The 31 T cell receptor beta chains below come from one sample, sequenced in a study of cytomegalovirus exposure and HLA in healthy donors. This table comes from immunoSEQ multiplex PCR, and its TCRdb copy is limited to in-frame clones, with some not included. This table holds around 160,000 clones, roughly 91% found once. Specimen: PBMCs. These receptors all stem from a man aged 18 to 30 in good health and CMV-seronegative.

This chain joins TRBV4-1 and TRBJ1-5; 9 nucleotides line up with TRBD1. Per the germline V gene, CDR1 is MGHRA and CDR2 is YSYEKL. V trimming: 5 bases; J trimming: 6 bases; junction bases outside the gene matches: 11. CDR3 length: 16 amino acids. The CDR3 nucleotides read TGCGCCAGCAGCTCCGCCGGGACAGGGACCTTTCAGCCCCAGCATTTT. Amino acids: CASSSAGTGTFQPQHF.

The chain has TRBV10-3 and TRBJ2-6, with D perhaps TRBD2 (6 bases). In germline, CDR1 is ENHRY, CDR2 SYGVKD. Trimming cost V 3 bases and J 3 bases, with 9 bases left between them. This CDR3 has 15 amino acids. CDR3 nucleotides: TGTGCCATCAGTGAAGGAGGGGATGGGGCCAACGTCCTGACTTTC. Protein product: CAISEGGDGANVLTF.

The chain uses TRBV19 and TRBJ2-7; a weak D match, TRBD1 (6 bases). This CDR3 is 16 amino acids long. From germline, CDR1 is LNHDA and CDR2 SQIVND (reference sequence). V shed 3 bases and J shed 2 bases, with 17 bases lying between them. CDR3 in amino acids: CASSIPTGPTTYEQYV. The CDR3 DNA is TGTGCCAGTAGTATCCCGACAGGACCGACTACCTACGAGCAGTACGTC.

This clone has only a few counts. In DNA form, the CDR3 reads TGTGCCAGCAGCTTAGAAGCAGCGGGGGGGCCGGGTACCGGGGAGCTGTTTTTT. It codes for CASSLEAAGGPGTGELFF. V usage is TRBV7-6 and J usage is TRBJ2-2; TRBD2 aligns across 10 bases. Unmatched junction bases numbered 10, after V lost 1 base and J lost 5 bases. Germline-derived CDR1 and CDR2 are SGHVS and FNYEAQ. The length of the CDR3 is 18 residues.

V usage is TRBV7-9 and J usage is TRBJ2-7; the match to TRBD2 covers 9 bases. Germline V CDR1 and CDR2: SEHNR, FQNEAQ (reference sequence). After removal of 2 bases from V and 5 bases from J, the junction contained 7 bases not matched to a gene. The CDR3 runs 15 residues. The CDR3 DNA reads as TGTGCCAGCAGCTTAAGTAGCGGGAGCGGGAACGAGCAGTACTTC. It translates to CASSLSSGSGNEQYF.

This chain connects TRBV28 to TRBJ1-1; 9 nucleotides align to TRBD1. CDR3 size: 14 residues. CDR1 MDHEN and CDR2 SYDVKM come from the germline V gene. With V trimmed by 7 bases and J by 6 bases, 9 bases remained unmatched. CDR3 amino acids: CASNNRGRLAEAFF. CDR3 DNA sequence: TGTGCCAGCAACAACAGGGGGCGCCTAGCTGAAGCTTTCTTT.

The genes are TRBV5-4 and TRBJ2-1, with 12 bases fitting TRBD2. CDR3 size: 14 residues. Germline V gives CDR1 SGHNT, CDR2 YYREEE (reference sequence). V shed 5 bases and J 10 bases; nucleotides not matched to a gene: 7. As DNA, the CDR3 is TGTGCCAGCAGTAAAGGGGGACTAGCGGGCGAGCAGTTCTTC. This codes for CASSKGGLAGEQFF.

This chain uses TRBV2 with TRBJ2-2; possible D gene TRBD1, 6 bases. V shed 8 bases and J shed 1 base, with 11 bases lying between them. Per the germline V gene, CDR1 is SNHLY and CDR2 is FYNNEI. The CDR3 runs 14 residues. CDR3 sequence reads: CASREQGNTGELFF. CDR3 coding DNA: TGTGCCAGCCGAGAACAGGGGAACACCGGGGAGCTGTTTTTT.

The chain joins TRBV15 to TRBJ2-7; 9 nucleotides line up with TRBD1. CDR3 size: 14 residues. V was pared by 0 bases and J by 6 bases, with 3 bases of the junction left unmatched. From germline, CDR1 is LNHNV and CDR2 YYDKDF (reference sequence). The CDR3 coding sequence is TGTGCCACCAGCAGAGAGGACAGGGGCGGCGAGCAGTACGTC. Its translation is CATSREDRGGEQYV.

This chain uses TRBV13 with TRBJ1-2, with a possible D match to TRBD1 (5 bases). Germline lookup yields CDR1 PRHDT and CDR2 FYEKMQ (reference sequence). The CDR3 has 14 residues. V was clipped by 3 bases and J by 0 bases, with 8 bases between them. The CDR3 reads CASSLDIANYGYTF. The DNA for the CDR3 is TGTGCCAGCAGCTTGGACATAGCTAACTATGGCTACACCTTC. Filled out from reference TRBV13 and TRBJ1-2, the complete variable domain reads AAGVIQSPRHLIKEKRETATLKCYPIPRHDTVYWYQQGPGQDPQFLISFYEKMQSDKGSIPDRFSAQQFSDYHSELNMSSLELGDSALYFCASSLDIANYGYTFGSGTRLTVV.

This CDR3 reads CASSQVPPGQGAIGGYTF. The CDR3 DNA follows: TGCGCCAGCAGCCAGGTACCCCCGGGACAGGGGGCGATTGGCGGCTACACCTTC. V gene TRBV4-1 combines with J gene TRBJ1-2, with 12 bases fitting TRBD1. The CDR3 sequence is 18 residues long. With V trimmed by 3 bases and J by 8 bases, 16 bases remained unmatched. CDR1 MGHRA and CDR2 YSYEKL come from the germline V gene.

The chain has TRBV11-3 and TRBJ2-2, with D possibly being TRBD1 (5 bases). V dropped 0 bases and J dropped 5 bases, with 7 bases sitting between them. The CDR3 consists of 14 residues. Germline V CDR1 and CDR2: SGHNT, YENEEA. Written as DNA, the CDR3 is TGTGCCAGCAGCTTAGAAGGGGCGACCGGGGAGCTGTTTTTT. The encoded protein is CASSLEGATGELFF.

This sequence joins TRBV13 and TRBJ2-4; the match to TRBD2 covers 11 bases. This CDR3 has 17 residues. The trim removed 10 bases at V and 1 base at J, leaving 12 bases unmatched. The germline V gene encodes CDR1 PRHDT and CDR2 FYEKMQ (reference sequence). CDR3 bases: TGTGCCACCACTGGGACTAGCGGCCACGAGGCCAAAAACATTCAGTACTTC. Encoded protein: CATTGTSGHEAKNIQYF.

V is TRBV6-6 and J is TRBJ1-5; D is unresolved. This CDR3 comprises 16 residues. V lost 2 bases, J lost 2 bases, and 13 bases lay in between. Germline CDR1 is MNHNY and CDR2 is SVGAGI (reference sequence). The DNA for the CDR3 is TGTGCCAGCAGTTACCCCCTCGTTGAGGGCAATCAGCCCCAGCATTTT. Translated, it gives CASSYPLVEGNQPQHF.

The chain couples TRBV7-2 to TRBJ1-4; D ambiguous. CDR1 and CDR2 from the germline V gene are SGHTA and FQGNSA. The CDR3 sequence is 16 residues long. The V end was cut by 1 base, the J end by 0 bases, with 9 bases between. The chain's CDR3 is CASSLVRSATNEKLFF. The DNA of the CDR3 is TGTGCCAGCAGCTTAGTTCGGTCGGCAACTAATGAAAAACTGTTTTTT.

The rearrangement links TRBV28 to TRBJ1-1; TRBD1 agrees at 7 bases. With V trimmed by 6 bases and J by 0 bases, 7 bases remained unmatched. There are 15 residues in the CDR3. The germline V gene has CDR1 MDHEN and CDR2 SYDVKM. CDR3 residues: CASRPGDSLNTEAFF. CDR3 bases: TGTGCCAGCAGACCCGGGGACAGCTTGAACACTGAAGCTTTCTTT.

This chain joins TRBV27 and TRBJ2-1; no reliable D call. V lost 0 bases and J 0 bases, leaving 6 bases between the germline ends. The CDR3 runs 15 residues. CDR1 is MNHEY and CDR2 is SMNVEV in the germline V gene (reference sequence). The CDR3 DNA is TGTGCCAGCAGTTTATCGACACCCTCCTACAATGAGCAGTTCTTC. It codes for CASSLSTPSYNEQFF.

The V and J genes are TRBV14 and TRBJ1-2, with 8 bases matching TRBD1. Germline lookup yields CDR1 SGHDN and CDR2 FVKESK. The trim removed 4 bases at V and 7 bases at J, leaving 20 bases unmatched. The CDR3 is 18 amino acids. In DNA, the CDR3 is TGTGCCAGCAGCCTTTCTAAGGGTCAGGGGGCTCAGATTTGTGGCTACACCTTC. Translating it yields CASSLSKGQGAQICGYTF.

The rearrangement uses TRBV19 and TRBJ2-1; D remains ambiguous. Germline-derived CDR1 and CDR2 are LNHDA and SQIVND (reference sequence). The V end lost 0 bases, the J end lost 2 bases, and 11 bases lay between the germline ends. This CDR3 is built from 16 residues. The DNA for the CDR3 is TGTGCCAGTAGTATAGATCAGGCGCAAGCCTACAATGAGCAGTTCTTC. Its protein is CASSIDQAQAYNEQFF.

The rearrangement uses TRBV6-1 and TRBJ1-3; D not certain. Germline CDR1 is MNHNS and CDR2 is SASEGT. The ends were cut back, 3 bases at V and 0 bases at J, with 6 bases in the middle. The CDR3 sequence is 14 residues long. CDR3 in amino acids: CASSDLSSGNTIYF. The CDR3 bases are TGTGCCAGCAGTGATCTCTCCTCTGGAAACACCATATATTTT.

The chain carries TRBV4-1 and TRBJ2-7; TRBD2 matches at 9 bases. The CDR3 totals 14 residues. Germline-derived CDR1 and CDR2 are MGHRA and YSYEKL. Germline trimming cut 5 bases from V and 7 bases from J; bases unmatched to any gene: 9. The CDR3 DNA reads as TGCGCCAGCAGCTCTGGACTAGCGATTGAAGAGCAGTACTTC. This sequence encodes CASSSGLAIEEQYF.

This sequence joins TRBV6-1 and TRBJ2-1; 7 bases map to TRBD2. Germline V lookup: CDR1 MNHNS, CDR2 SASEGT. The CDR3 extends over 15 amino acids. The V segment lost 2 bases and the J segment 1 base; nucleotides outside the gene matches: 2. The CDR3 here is CASSEMGGSYNEQFF. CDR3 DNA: TGTGCCAGCAGTGAAATGGGAGGGTCCTACAATGAGCAGTTCTTC.

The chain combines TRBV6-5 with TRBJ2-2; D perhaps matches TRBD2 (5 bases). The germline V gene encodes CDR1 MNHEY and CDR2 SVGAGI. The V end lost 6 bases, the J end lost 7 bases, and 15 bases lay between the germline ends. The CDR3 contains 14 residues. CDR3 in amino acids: CASSPTSGFGELFF. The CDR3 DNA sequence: TGTGCCAGCAGCCCTACATCGGGGTTCGGGGAGCTGTTTTTT.

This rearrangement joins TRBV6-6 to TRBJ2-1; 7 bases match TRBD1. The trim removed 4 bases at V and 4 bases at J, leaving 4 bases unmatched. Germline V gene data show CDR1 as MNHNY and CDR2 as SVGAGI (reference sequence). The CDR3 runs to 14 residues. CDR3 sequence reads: CASSSRQGYNEQFF. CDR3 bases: TGTGCCAGCAGTTCCAGACAGGGATACAATGAGCAGTTCTTC.

The CDR3 here is CASRARLDLYEQYF. CDR3 in DNA: TGTGCCAGCAGGGCCCGACTAGACCTTTACGAGCAGTACTTC. The chain links TRBV27 to TRBJ2-7; possibly TRBD2 for D (6 bases). The germline gives CDR1 MNHEY, CDR2 SMNVEV (reference sequence). The CDR3 runs to 14 residues. V was clipped by 6 bases and J by 4 bases, with 16 bases between them.

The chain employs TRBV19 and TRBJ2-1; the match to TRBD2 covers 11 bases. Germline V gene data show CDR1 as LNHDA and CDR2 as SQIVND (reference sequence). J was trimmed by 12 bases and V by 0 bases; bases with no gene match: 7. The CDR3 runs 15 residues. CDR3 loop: CASSIELAGEPGQFF. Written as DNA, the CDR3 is TGTGCCAGTAGTATAGAACTAGCGGGAGAACCGGGGCAGTTCTTC.

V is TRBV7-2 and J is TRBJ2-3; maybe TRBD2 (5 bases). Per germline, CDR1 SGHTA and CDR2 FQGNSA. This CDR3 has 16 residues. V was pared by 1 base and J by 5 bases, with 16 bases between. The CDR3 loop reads CASSLVLGRRRDTQYF. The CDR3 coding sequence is TGTGCCAGCAGCTTAGTCCTAGGCCGGAGGAGAGATACGCAGTATTTT.

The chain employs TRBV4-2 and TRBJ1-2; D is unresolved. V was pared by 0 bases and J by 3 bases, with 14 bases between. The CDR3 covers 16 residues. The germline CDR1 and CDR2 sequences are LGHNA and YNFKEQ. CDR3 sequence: CASSQEAGVGYYGYTF. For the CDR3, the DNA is TGTGCCAGCAGCCAAGAGGCGGGCGTAGGGTACTATGGCTACACCTTC.

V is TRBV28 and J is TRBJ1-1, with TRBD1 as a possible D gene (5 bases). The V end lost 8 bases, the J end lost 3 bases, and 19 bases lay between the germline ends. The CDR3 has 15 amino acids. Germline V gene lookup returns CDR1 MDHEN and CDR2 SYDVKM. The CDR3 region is CASPAAQALDTEAFF. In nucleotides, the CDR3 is TGTGCCAGCCCGGCGGCACAGGCGCTTGACACTGAAGCTTTCTTT.

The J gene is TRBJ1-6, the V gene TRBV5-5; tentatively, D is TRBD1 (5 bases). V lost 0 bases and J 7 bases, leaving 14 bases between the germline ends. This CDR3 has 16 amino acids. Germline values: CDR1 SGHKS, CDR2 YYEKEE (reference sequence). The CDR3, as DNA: TGTGCCAGCAGCTTGGCCGGACAAGGGGAAAATTCACCCCTCCACTTT. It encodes CASSLAGQGENSPLHF.

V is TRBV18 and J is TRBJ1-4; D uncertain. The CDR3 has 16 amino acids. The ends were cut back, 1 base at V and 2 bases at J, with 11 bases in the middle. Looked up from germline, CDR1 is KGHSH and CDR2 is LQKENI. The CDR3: CASSPRAAITNEKLFF. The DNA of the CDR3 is TGTGCCAGCTCACCACGGGCCGCGATTACTAATGAAAAACTGTTTTTT.